This is a list of T cell receptor beta chains from one sample in a study of cytomegalovirus exposure and HLA in healthy donors. The assay was immunoSEQ multiplex PCR, and TCRdb's table has in-frame clones only and misses some. The sample yields under 150,000 clones, more than 75% seen once. The sequencing input was PBMCs. Receptors originate from a man younger than 35 in good health and CMV-seropositive. Each CDR3 is given without its conserved first and last residue. Each record gives: V gene, J gene, CDR3 protein.

v_gene: TRBV21-1
j_gene: TRBJ1-5
CDR3aa: ASSNPAGGRMGQPQH

v_gene: TRBV9
j_gene: TRBJ1-2
CDR3aa: ASSAQQGRGYT

v_gene: TRBV7-3
j_gene: TRBJ2-6
CDR3aa: ASSPPGVSGANVLT

v_gene: TRBV29-1
j_gene: TRBJ2-2
CDR3aa: SVGHTGELF

v_gene: TRBV2
j_gene: TRBJ1-6
CDR3aa: ASSDPGSPEVGSPLH

v_gene: TRBV25-1
j_gene: TRBJ2-1
CDR3aa: ASSDAGRTYNEQF

v_gene: TRBV27
j_gene: TRBJ2-5
CDR3aa: ASRVASGDLRETQY

v_gene: TRBV5-1
j_gene: TRBJ2-7
CDR3aa: ASSLGTSVDEQY

v_gene: TRBV7-3
j_gene: TRBJ2-7
CDR3aa: ASSLTPTETYEQY

v_gene: TRBV4-1
j_gene: TRBJ2-1
CDR3aa: ASSHRTSGSYNEQF

v_gene: TRBV19
j_gene: TRBJ2-2
CDR3aa: ASCPASGRVVGELF

v_gene: TRBV7-9
j_gene: TRBJ1-6
CDR3aa: ASSTRVEYNSPLH

v_gene: TRBV19
j_gene: TRBJ2-7
CDR3aa: ASNGQGASEQY

v_gene: TRBV7-9
j_gene: TRBJ1-2
CDR3aa: ASSVRQGPNYGYT

v_gene: TRBV2
j_gene: TRBJ1-2
CDR3aa: ASISQGGYGYT

v_gene: TRBV9
j_gene: TRBJ2-2
CDR3aa: ASSPQGSGELF

v_gene: TRBV30
j_gene: TRBJ1-2
CDR3aa: AWSPDLPGTGGARETGYT

v_gene: TRBV5-6
j_gene: TRBJ1-5
CDR3aa: ASSLGDRANQPQH

v_gene: TRBV18
j_gene: TRBJ2-5
CDR3aa: ASSPLQGSGETQY

v_gene: TRBV7-6
j_gene: TRBJ2-7
CDR3aa: ASSPRPQGEQY

v_gene: TRBV30
j_gene: TRBJ1-1
CDR3aa: AWSLGTGRKAF

v_gene: TRBV30
j_gene: TRBJ2-6
CDR3aa: AWSIGSAGANVLT

v_gene: TRBV19
j_gene: TRBJ1-6
CDR3aa: ASNFKGNSPLH

v_gene: TRBV4-2
j_gene: TRBJ2-7
CDR3aa: ASSLEAGYEQY

v_gene: TRBV5-1
j_gene: TRBJ2-7
CDR3aa: ASSMAGGAYEQY

v_gene: TRBV5-4
j_gene: TRBJ2-1
CDR3aa: ASSLDQGVLGEQF

v_gene: TRBV27
j_gene: TRBJ1-2
CDR3aa: ASSPRDRVLGYT

v_gene: TRBV6-1
j_gene: TRBJ2-3
CDR3aa: ASSEAMFRGRATDTQY

v_gene: TRBV2
j_gene: TRBJ1-2
CDR3aa: ASSADSTYGYT

v_gene: TRBV19
j_gene: TRBJ2-5
CDR3aa: ASSPTGEETQY

v_gene: TRBV30
j_gene: TRBJ1-2
CDR3aa: AWSVSLYGYT

v_gene: TRBV5-4
j_gene: TRBJ2-7
CDR3aa: ASSTRQGSYEQY

v_gene: TRBV11-2
j_gene: TRBJ1-5
CDR3aa: ASSLSGQGRGNQPQH

v_gene: TRBV19
j_gene: TRBJ2-4
CDR3aa: ASSTGQGQNIQY

v_gene: TRBV25-1
j_gene: TRBJ1-5
CDR3aa: ASEATTNSGEQPQH

v_gene: TRBV19
j_gene: TRBJ1-5
CDR3aa: ASSIVRGNQPQH

v_gene: TRBV15
j_gene: TRBJ1-1
CDR3aa: ATSRDRGWGQGKPF

v_gene: TRBV7-2
j_gene: TRBJ2-1
CDR3aa: ASSAGLYNEQF

v_gene: TRBV5-4
j_gene: TRBJ2-7
CDR3aa: ASSLTSTGYEQY

v_gene: TRBV15
j_gene: TRBJ2-3
CDR3aa: ATSRAPQVAGGTQY

v_gene: TRBV6-6
j_gene: TRBJ2-5
CDR3aa: ASSAGMAQY

v_gene: TRBV2
j_gene: TRBJ2-7
CDR3aa: ASSEWSGGSYEQY

v_gene: TRBV5-1
j_gene: TRBJ1-4
CDR3aa: ASSLGPGQGVF

v_gene: TRBV11-2
j_gene: TRBJ2-4
CDR3aa: ASSFSGGRAKNIQY

v_gene: TRBV9
j_gene: TRBJ2-7
CDR3aa: ASGGTGVAYEQY

v_gene: TRBV5-1
j_gene: TRBJ2-1
CDR3aa: ASSLLAGQPGEQF

v_gene: TRBV18
j_gene: TRBJ2-1
CDR3aa: ASSLGTSGRNEQF

v_gene: TRBV5-1
j_gene: TRBJ2-1
CDR3aa: ASSLGQGSYNEQF

v_gene: TRBV27
j_gene: TRBJ1-1
CDR3aa: ASGDSEAF